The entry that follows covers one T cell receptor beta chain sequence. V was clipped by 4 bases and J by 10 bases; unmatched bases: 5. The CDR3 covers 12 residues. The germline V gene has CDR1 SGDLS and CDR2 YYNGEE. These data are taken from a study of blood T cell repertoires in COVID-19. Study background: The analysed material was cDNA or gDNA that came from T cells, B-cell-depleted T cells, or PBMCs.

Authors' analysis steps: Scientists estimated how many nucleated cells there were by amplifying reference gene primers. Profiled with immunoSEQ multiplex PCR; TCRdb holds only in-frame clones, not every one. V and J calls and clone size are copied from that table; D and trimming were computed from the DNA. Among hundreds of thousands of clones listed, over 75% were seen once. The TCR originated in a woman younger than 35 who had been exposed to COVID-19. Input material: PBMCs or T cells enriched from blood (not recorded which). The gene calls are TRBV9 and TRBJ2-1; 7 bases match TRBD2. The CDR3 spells CASSPGTTEQFF. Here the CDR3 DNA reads TGTGCCAGCAGCCCCGGGACTACCGAGCAGTTCTTC.